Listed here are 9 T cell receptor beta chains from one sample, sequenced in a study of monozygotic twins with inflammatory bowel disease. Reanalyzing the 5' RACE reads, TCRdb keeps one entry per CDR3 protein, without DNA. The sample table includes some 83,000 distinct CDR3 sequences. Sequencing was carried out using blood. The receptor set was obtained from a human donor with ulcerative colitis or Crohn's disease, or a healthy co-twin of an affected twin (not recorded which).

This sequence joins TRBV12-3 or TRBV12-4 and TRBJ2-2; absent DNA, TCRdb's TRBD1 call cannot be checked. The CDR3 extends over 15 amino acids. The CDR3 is CASTSGQGRAGELFF.

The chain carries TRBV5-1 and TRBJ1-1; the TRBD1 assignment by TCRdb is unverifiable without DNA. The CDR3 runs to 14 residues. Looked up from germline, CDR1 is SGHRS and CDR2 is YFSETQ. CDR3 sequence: CASSPRQGASEAFF.

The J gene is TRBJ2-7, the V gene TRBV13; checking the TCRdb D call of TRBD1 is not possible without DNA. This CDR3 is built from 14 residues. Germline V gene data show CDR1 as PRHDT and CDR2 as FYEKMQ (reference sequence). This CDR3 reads CASSRGRPTYEQYF. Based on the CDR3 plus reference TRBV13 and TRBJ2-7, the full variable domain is AAGVIQSPRHLIKEKRETATLKCYPIPRHDTVYWYQQGPGQDPQFLISFYEKMQSDKGSIPDRFSAQQFSDYHSELNMSSLELGDSALYFCASSRGRPTYEQYFGPGTRLTVT.

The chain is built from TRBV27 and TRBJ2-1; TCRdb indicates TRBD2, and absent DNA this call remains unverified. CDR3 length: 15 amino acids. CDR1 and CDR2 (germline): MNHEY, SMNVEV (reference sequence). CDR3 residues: CASSRSALAGREQFF.

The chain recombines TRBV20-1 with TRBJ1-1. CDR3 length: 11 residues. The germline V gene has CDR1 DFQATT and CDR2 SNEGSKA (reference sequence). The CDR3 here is CSAIRSTEAFF.

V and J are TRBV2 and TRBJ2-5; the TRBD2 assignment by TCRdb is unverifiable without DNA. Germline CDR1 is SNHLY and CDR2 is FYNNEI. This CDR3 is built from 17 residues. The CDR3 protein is CASSDYSASGTMETQYF.

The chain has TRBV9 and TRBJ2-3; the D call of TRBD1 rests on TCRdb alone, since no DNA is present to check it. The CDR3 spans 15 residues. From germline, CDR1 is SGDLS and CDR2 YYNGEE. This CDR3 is CASSVEGLDTDTQYF.

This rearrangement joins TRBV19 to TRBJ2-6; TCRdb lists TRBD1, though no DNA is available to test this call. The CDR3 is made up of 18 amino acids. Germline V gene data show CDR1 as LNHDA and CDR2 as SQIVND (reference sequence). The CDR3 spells CASTQGDTLSSGANVLTF.

The CDR3 spells CSARGGGSVETQYF. V usage is TRBV20-1 and J usage is TRBJ2-5. CDR1 DFQATT and CDR2 SNEGSKA come from the germline V gene (reference sequence). The CDR3 length is 14 residues.